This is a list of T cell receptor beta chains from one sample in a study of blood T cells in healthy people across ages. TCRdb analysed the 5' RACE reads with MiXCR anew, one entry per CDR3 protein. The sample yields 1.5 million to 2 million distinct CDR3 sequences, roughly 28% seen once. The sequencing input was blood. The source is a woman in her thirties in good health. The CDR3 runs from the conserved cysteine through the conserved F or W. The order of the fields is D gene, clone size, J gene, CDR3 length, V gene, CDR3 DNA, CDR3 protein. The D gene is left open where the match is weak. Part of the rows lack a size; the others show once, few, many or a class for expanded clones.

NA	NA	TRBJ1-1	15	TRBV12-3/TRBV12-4	TGTGCCAGCAGTTCATCAATCGGGACTCCCGAGGAAGCCTTCTTT	CASSSSIGTPEEAFF
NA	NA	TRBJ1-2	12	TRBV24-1	TGTGCCACCGGGACGGCGGGGCATGGCTACACCTTC	CATGTAGHGYTF
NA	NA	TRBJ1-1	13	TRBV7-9	TGTGCCAGCAGCTTAGGGGGTCCCCCGGCGGCTTTCTTT	CASSLGGPPAAFF
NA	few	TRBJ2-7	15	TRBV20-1	TGCAGTGCCCGGGATCGAGACAAGAGCTCCTACGAGCAGTACTTC	CSARDRDKSSYEQYF
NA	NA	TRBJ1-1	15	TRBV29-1	TGCAGCGCTGAAGATCTCTGGGGGCTGGGCACTGAAGCTTTCTTT	CSAEDLWGLGTEAFF
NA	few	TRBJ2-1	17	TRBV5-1	TGCGCCAGCAGCCGTACGGGCGTAGCGGCGCTTATCAATGAGCAGTTCTTC	CASSRTGVAALINEQFF
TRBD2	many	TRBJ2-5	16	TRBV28	TGTGCCAGCAGTTCCCCCCTCCTAGCGGGGCAAGAGACCCAGTACTTC	CASSSPLLAGQETQYF
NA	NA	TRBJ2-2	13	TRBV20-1	TGCAATGCTAGAGCAGGGGCTCCCGGGGAGCTGTTTTTT	CNARAGAPGELFF
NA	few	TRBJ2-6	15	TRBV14	TGTGCCAGCAGCCAAGAAGCCTATGGGGCCAACGTCCTGACTTTC	CASSQEAYGANVLTF
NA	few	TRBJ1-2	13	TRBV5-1	TGCGCCAGCAGCGATGGGGGTGTCTATGGCTACACCTTC	CASSDGGVYGYTF
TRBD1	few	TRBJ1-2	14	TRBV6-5	TGTGCCAGCAGGAGCTCAGGGGGCGCGGATGGCTACACCTTC	CASRSSGGADGYTF
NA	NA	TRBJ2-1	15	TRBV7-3	TGTGCCAGCAGCTTATCGTCCTGGGGGGACAGTGAGCAGTTCTTC	CASSLSSWGDSEQFF
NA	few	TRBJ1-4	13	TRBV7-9	TGTGCCAGCAGGGGCAGGGAACACGAAAAACTGTTTTTT	CASRGREHEKLFF
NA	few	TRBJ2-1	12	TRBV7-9	TGTGCCAGCAGTACTCAGGGAGATGAGCAGTTCTTC	CASSTQGDEQFF
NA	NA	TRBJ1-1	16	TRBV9	TGTGCCAGCAGCGTAGCCCCGGGGGCACGTCAGGTTGAAGCTTTCTTT	CASSVAPGARQVEAFF
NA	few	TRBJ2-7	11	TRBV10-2	TGCGCCAGCAGTACAACTTTCGAGCAGTACTTC	CASSTTFEQYF
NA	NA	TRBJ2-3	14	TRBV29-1	TGCAGCATTTTGACGGGGGTTGGGACAGATACGCAGTATTTT	CSILTGVGTDTQYF
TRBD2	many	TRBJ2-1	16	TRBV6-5	TGTGCCAGCACCCCGGTACTAGCGGGAGGCTACAATGAGCAGTTCTTC	CASTPVLAGGYNEQFF
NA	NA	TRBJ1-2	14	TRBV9	TGTGCCAGCAGCCCCGCCGGGGGAGAGTATGGCTACACCTTC	CASSPAGGEYGYTF
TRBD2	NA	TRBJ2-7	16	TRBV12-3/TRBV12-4	TGTGCCAGCAGTCGGACTAGCGGGAAAATAAGGTACGAGCAGTACTTC	CASSRTSGKIRYEQYF
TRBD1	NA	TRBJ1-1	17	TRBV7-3	TGTGCCAGCAGCTTAGAGGGGACAGGACGCTTTTGGGCTGAAGCTTTCTTT	CASSLEGTGRFWAEAFF
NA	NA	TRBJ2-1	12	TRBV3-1	TGTGCCAGCAGCGGCCAGCCGCGGGAGCAGTTCTTC	CASSGQPREQFF
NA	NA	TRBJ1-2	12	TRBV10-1	TGCGCCAGGGCGGGGTCGTCGGGTGGTTACACCTTC	CARAGSSGGYTF
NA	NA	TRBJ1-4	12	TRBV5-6	TGTGCCAGCAGCTTGGATGATGAAAAACTGTTTTTT	CASSLDDEKLFF
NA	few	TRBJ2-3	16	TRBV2	TGTGCCAGCAGGGTAGGGCTAGCATATGGTCCAGATACGCAGTATTTT	CASRVGLAYGPDTQYF
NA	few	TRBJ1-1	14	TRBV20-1	TGCAGTGCTAGATTGGGCAGTATCGACACTGAAGCTTTCTTT	CSARLGSIDTEAFF